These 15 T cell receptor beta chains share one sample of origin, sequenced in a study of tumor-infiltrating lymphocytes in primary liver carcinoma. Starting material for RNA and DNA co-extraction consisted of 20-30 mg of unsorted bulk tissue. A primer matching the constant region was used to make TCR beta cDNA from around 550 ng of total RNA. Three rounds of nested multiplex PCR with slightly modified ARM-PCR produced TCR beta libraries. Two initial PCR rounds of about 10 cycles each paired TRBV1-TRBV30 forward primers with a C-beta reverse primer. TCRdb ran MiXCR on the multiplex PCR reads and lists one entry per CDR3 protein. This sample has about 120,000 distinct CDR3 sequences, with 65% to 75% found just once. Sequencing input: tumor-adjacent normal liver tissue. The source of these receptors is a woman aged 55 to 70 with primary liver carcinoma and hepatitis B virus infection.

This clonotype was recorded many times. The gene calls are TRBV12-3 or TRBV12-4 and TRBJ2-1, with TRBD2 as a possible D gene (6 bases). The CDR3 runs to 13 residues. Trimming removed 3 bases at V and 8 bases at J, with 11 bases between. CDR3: CASSFPGDDEQFF. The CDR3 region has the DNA TGTGCCAGCAGTTTTCCGGGGGACGATGAGCAGTTCTTC.

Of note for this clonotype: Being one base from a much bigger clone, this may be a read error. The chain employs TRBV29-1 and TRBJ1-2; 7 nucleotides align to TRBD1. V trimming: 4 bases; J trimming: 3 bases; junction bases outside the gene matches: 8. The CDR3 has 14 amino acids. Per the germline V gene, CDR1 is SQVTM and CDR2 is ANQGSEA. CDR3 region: CSVGTGPPDYGYTF. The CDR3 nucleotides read TGCAGCGTTGGGACAGGCCCTCCCGACTATGGCTACACCTTC.

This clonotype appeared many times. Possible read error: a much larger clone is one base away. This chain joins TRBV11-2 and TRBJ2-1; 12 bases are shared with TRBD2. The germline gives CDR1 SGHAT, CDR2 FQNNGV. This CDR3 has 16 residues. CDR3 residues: CASSLRLAGGWDEQSF. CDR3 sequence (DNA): TGTGCCAGCAGCTTGAGGCTAGCGGGAGGGTGGGATGAGCAGTCCTTC.

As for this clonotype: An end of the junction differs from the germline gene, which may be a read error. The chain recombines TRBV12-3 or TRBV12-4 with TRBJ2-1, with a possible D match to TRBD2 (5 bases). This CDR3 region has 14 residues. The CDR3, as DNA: TGTGCCAACAGTTTAGGTTCGAGGGACAATGAGCAGTTCTTC. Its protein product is CANSLGSRDNEQFF.

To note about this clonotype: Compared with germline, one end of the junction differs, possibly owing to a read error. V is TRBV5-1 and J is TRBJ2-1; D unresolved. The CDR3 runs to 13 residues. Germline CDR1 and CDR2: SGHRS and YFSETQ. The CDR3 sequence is CASRPDATDEQFF. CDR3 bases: TGTGCCAGCAGACCCGACGCCACCGATGAGCAGTTCTTC.

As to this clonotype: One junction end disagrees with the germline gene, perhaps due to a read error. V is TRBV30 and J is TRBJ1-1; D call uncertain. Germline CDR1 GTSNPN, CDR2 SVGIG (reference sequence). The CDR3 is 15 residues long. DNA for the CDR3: TGTGCCTGGAGTCCCTCCTCTGCAGCGAACACTGAGGCTTTCTTT. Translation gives CAWSPSSAANTEAFF.

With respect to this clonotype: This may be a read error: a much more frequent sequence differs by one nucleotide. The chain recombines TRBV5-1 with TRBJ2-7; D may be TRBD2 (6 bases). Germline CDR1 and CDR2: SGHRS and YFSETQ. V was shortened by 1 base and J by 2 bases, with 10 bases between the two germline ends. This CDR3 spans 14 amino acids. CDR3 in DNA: TGCGCCAGCAGCTTGACTAGCAGGCCCTACGAGCAGTACTTC. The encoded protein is CASSLTSRPYEQYF.

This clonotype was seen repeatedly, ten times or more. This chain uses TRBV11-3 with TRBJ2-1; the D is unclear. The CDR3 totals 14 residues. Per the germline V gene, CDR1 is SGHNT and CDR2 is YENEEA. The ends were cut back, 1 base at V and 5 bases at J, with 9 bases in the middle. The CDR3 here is CASSLGVSNNEQFF. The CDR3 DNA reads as TGTGCCAGCAGCTTAGGCGTCTCGAACAATGAGCAGTTCTTC.

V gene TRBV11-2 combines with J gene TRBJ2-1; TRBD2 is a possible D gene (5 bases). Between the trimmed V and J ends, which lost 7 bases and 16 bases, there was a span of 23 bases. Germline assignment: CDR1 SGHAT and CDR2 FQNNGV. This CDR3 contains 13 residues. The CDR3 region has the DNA TGTGCCAGCAACCACGAGACTTGCGGGTGTGACTTCTTC. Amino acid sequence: CASNHETCGCDFF. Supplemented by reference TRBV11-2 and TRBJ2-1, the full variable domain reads EAGVAQSPRYKIIEKRQSVAFWCNPISGHATLYWYQQILGQGPKLLIQFQNNGVVDDSQLPKDRFSAERLKGVDSTLKIQPAKLEDSAVYLCASNHETCGCDFFGPGTRLTVL.

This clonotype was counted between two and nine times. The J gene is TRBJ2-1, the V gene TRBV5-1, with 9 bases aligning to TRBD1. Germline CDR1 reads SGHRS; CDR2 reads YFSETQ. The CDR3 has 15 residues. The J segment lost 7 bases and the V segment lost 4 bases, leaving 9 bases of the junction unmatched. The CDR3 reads CASSNIRGQGNEQFF. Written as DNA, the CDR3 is TGCGCCAGCAGCAATATAAGGGGACAGGGTAATGAGCAGTTCTTC.

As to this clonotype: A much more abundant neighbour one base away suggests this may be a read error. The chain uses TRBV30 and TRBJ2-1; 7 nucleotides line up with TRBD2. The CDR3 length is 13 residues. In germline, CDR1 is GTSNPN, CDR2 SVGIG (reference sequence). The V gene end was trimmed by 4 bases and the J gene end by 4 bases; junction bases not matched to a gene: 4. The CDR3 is CAWKWREYNEQFF. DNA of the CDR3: TGTGCCTGGAAATGGCGGGAGTACAATGAGCAGTTCTTC.

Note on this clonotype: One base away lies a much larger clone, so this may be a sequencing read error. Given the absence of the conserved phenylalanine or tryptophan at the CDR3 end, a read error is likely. The CDR3 reads CASSLAGSSSYEQYS. The CDR3, as DNA: TGTGCCAGCAGTTTGGCAGGGTCGAGCTCCTACGAGCAGTACTCC. The V call is TRBV28, the J call TRBJ2-7; D is perhaps TRBD1 (5 bases). The CDR3 runs to 15 residues. V shed 3 bases and J shed 0 bases, with 12 bases lying between them. Germline CDR1 is MDHEN and CDR2 is SYDVKM.

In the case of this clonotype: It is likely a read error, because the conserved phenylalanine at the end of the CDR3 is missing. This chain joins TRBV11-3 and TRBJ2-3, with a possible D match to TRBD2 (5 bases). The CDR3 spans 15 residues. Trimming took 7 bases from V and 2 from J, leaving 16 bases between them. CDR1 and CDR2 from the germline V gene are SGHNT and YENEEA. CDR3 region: CASNPNGGHTDTQYL. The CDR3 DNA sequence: TGTGCCAGCAACCCTAACGGCGGGCACACAGATACGCAGTATCTT.

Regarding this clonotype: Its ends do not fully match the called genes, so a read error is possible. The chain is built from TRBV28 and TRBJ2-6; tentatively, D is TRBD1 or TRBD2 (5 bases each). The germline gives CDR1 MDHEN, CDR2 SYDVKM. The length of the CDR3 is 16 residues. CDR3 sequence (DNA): TGTGCCAGCACTACCCGACGGGGTTCTGGGGCCAACGTCCCGACTTTC. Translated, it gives CASTTRRGSGANVPTF.

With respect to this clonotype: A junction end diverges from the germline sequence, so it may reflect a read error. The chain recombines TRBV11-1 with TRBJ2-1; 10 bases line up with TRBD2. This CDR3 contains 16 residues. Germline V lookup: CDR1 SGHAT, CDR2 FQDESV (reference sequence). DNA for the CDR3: TGTGCCAGCTGCTTAGGTGGGCCTAGCGGGAGAAAGGAACAATTCTTC. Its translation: CASCLGGPSGRKEQFF.